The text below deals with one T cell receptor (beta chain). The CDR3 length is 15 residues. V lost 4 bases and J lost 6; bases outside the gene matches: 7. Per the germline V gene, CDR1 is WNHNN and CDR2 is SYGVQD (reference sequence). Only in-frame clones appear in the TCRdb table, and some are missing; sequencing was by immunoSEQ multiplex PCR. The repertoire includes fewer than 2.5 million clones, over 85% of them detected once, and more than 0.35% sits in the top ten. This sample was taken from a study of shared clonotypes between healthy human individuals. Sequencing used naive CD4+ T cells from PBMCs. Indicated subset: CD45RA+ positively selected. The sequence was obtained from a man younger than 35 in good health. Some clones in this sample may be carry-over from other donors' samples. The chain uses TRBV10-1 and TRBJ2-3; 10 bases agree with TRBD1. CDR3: CASSAGQGNRDTQYF. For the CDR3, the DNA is TGCGCCAGCAGTGCGGGACAGGGGAACAGGGATACGCAGTATTTT.